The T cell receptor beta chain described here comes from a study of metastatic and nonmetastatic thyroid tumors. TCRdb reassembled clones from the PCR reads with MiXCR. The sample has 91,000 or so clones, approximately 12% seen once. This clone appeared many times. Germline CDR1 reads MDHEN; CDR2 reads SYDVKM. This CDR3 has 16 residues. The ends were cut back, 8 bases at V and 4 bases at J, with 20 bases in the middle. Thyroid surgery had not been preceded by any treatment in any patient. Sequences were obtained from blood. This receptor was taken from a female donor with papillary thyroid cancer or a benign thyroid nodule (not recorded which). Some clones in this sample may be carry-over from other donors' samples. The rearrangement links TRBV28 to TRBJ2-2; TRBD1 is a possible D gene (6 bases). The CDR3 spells CASGVVRTVPTGELFF. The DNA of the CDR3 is TGTGCCAGCGGAGTAGTTCGGACAGTGCCCACCGGGGAGCTGTTTTTT.